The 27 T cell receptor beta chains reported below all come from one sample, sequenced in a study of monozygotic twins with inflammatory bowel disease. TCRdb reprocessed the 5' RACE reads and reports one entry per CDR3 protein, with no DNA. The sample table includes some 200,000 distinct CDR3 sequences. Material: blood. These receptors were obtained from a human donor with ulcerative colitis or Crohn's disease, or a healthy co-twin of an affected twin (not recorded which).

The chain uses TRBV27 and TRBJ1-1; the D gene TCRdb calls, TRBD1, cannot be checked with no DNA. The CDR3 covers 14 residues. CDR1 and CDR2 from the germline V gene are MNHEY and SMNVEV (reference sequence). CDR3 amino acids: CASSSTTGLTEAFF.

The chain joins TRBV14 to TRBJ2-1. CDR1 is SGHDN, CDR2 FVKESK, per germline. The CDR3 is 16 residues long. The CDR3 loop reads CASSQDAGGSYNEQFF.

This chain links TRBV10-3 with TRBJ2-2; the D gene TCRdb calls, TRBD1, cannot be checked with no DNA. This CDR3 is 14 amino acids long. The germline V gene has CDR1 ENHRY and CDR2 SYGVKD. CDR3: CAIGGQGETGELFF.

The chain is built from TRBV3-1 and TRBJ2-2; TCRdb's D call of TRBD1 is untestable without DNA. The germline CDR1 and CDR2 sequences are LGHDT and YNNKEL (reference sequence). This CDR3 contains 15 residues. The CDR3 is CASSARQVAFGELFF.

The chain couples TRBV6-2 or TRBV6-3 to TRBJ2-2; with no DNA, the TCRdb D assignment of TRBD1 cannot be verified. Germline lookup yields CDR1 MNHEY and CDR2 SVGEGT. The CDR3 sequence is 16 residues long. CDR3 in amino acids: CASITAGQGEAGELFF.

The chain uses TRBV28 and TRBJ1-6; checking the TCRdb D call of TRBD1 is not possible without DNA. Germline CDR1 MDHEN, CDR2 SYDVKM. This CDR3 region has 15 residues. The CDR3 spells CASSLSTGPLSPLHF.

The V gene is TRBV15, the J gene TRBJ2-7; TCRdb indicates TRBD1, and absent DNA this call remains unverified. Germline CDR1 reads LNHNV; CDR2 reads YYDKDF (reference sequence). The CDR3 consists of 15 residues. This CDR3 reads CATSRDRTGAYEQYF.

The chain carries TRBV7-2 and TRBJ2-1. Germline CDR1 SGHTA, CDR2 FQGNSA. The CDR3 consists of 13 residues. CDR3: CASSLELLDEQFF.

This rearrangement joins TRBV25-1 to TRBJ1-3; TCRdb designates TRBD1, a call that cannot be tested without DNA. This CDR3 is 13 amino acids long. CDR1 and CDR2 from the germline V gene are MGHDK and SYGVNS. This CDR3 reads CASTPGAGNTIYF. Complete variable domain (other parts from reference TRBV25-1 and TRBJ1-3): EADIYQTPRYLVIGTGKKITLECSQTMGHDKMYWYQQDPGMELHLIHYSYGVNSTEKGDLSSESTVSRIRTEHFPLTLESARPSHTSQYLCASTPGAGNTIYFGEGSWLTVV.

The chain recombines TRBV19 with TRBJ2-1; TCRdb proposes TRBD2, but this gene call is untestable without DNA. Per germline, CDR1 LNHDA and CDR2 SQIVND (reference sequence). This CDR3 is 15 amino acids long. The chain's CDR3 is CANRLSGSSYNEQFF.

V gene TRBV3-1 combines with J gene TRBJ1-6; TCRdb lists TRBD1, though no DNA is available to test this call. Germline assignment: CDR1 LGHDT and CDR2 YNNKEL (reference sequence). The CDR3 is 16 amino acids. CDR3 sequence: CASSPTVGQGNSPLHF.

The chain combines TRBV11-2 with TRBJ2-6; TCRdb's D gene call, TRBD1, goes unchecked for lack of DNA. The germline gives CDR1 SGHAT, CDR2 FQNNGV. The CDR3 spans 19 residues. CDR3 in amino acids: CASSLVGQGGFSGANVLTF.

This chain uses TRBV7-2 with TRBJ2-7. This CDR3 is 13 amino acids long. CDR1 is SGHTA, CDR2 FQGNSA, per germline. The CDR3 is CASSLDTNYEQYF.

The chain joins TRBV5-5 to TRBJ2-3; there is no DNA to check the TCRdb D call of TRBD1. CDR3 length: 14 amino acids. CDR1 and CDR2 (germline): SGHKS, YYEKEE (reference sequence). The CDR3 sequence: CASSREQGTDTQYF.

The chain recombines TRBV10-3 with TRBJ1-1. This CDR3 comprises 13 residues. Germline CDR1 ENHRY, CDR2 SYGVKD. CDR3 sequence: CAISDSMNTEAFF.

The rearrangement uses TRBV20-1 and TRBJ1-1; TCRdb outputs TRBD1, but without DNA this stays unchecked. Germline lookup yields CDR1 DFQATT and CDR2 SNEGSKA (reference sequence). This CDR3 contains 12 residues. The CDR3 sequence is CSANRGWTEAFF.

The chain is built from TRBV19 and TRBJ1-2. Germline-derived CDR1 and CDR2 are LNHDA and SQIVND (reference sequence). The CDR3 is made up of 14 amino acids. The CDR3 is CASSIIGKSYGYTF.

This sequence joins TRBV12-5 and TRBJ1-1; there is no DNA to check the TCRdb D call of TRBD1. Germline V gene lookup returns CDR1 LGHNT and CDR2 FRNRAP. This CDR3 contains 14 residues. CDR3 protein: CASGFRQGSPEAFF.

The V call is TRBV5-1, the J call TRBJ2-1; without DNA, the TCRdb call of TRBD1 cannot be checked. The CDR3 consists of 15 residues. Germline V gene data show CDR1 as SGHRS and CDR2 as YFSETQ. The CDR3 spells CASSTGGDSYNEQFF.

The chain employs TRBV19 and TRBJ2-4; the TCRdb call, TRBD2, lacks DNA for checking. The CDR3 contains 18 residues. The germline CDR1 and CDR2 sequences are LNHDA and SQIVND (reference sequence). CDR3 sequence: CASNRWRGAPGQENIQYF.

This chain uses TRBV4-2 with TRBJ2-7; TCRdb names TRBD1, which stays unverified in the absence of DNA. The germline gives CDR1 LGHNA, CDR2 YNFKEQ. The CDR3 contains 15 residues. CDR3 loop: CASSQVAGASYEQYF.

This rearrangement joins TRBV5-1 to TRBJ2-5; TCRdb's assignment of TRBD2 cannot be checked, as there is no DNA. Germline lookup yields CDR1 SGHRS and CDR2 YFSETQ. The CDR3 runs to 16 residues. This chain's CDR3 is CASSPSLSGGQETQYF.

The CDR3 reads CATSEGGRAEEQFF. The genes are TRBV24-1 and TRBJ2-1; with no DNA, the TCRdb D assignment of TRBD2 cannot be verified. CDR3 length equals 14 residues. Germline CDR1 reads KGHDR; CDR2 reads SFDVKD.

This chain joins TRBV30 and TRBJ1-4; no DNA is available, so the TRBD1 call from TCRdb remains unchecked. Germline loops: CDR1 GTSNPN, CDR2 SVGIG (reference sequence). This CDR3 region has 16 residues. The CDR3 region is CAWSGYGGLNNEKLFF.

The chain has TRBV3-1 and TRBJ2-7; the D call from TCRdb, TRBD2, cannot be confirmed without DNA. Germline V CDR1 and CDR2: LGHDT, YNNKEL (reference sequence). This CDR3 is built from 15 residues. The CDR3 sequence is CASSQSLAVSYEQYF.

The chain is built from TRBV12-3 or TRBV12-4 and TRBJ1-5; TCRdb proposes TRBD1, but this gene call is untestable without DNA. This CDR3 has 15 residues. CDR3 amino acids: CASSSGTRAGQPQHF.

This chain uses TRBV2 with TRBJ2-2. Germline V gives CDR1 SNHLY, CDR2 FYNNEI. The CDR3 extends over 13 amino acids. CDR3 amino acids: CASSLINTGELFF. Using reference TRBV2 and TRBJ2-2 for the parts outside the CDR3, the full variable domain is EPEVTQTPSHQVTQMGQEVILRCVPISNHLYFYWYRQILGQKVEFLVSFYNNEISEKSEIFDDQFSVERPDGSNFTLKIRSTKLEDSAMYFCASSLINTGELFFGEGSRLTVL.